A selection of T cell receptor beta chains follows, all from one sample in a study of shared clonotypes between healthy human individuals. The assay was immunoSEQ multiplex PCR, and TCRdb's table has in-frame clones only and misses some. The repertoire holds over 100,000 clones, with roughly two thirds as singletons. What was sequenced was memory CD8+ T cells sorted from blood. The source is a young woman in good health. The CDR3 runs from the conserved cysteine through the conserved F or W. The order of the fields is CDR3 DNA, CDR3 protein, J gene, V gene, CDR3 length, D gene, clone size. D genes are given only for firm matches. The size of a clone is reported for some rows only, either as once, few or many, or as a class for expanded clones.

cdr3_nt: TGTGCCAGTAGTCTGGGACTATTTGCAGATACGCAGTATTTT
cdr3_aa: CASSLGLFADTQYF
j_call: TRBJ2-3
v_call: TRBV19
cdr3_length: 14
d_call: TRBD2
clone_size: -

cdr3_nt: TGTGCCAGCAGCGAAAAACGAACGTCTAACTATGGCTACACCTTC
cdr3_aa: CASSEKRTSNYGYTF
j_call: TRBJ1-2
v_call: TRBV7-8
cdr3_length: 15
d_call: -
clone_size: -

cdr3_nt: TGTGCCAGCGGCCCCGGGGCTGAAGCTTTCTTT
cdr3_aa: CASGPGAEAFF
j_call: TRBJ1-1
v_call: TRBV7-9
cdr3_length: 11
d_call: -
clone_size: -

cdr3_nt: TGTGCCAGCATGGGGACTAGCGGTTCACTAGCCAAAAACATTCAGTACTTC
cdr3_aa: CASMGTSGSLAKNIQYF
j_call: TRBJ2-4
v_call: TRBV2
cdr3_length: 17
d_call: TRBD2
clone_size: -

cdr3_nt: TGCGCCAGCAGCCAAGAGGCCTTGGACAGGACTAGCTACGAGCAGTACTTC
cdr3_aa: CASSQEALDRTSYEQYF
j_call: TRBJ2-7
v_call: TRBV4-1
cdr3_length: 17
d_call: -
clone_size: -

cdr3_nt: TGCGCCAGCAGCTTGTACCAAGAGACCCAGTACTTC
cdr3_aa: CASSLYQETQYF
j_call: TRBJ2-5
v_call: TRBV5-1
cdr3_length: 12
d_call: -
clone_size: once

cdr3_nt: TGCGCCAGCAGCCAAGAGGGGGATCGGGCAGATACGCAGTATTTT
cdr3_aa: CASSQEGDRADTQYF
j_call: TRBJ2-3
v_call: TRBV4-1
cdr3_length: 15
d_call: -
clone_size: few

cdr3_nt: TGTGCCAGCAGTGGGACTAGCGGGAGGGTGGCAGATACGCAGTATTTT
cdr3_aa: CASSGTSGRVADTQYF
j_call: TRBJ2-3
v_call: TRBV6-1
cdr3_length: 16
d_call: TRBD2
clone_size: -

cdr3_nt: TGTGCCAGCATGTATTCCCCAGGCTACGAGCAGTACTTC
cdr3_aa: CASMYSPGYEQYF
j_call: TRBJ2-7
v_call: TRBV6-5
cdr3_length: 13
d_call: -
clone_size: few

cdr3_nt: TGTGCCAGCAGCCAAGAATGGGGGGCCTACGAGCAGTACTTC
cdr3_aa: CASSQEWGAYEQYF
j_call: TRBJ2-7
v_call: TRBV14
cdr3_length: 14
d_call: -
clone_size: -

cdr3_nt: TGCGCCAGCAGTGAGAGTCTCAATGGCGGGAGGCGGTCCGAGCAGTACTTC
cdr3_aa: CASSESLNGGRRSEQYF
j_call: TRBJ2-7
v_call: TRBV10-1
cdr3_length: 17
d_call: TRBD2
clone_size: -

cdr3_nt: TGTGCCAGCAGCTTGGGGGTTACACCCCTCCACTTT
cdr3_aa: CASSLGVTPLHF
j_call: TRBJ1-6
v_call: TRBV11-1
cdr3_length: 12
d_call: -
clone_size: -

cdr3_nt: TGTGCCAGCAGCCCACTAGGGTTACGGGAAGAGACCCAGTACTTC
cdr3_aa: CASSPLGLREETQYF
j_call: TRBJ2-5
v_call: TRBV7-2
cdr3_length: 15
d_call: -
clone_size: -

cdr3_nt: TGCGCCAGCAGCCGCAGGGTGATTAATTCACCCCTCCACTTT
cdr3_aa: CASSRRVINSPLHF
j_call: TRBJ1-6
v_call: TRBV4-1
cdr3_length: 14
d_call: -
clone_size: -

cdr3_nt: TGTGCCAGCAGTTTCAGGGGGAGTATCTATGGCTACACCTTC
cdr3_aa: CASSFRGSIYGYTF
j_call: TRBJ1-2
v_call: TRBV28
cdr3_length: 14
d_call: TRBD1
clone_size: -

cdr3_nt: TGTGCCAGCAGTTTTGGGACAGGGCTTGGGGAGCTGTTTTTT
cdr3_aa: CASSFGTGLGELFF
j_call: TRBJ2-2
v_call: TRBV27
cdr3_length: 14
d_call: TRBD1
clone_size: -

cdr3_nt: TGTGCCAGCAGCTTAGACCGGACTAGCGGCCCCCAACCCAGTGAGCAGTTCTTC
cdr3_aa: CASSLDRTSGPQPSEQFF
j_call: TRBJ2-1
v_call: TRBV11-2
cdr3_length: 18
d_call: TRBD2
clone_size: -

cdr3_nt: TGTGCCAGCAGTGATTCAGCGGGAGGGCCTAGGGGCTATGAGCAGTTCTTC
cdr3_aa: CASSDSAGGPRGYEQFF
j_call: TRBJ2-1
v_call: TRBV25-1
cdr3_length: 17
d_call: TRBD2
clone_size: few

cdr3_nt: TGTGCCAGCAGTTACTCGACAGACTCCTACGAGCAGTACTTC
cdr3_aa: CASSYSTDSYEQYF
j_call: TRBJ2-7
v_call: TRBV6-6
cdr3_length: 14
d_call: -
clone_size: -

cdr3_nt: TGTGCCACCCAGGGGCAGATGAACACTGAAGCTTTCTTT
cdr3_aa: CATQGQMNTEAFF
j_call: TRBJ1-1
v_call: TRBV28
cdr3_length: 13
d_call: -
clone_size: -

cdr3_nt: TGTGCCAGCAGTGATATGGGGGCCCGCTCCTACAATGAGCAGTTCTTC
cdr3_aa: CASSDMGARSYNEQFF
j_call: TRBJ2-1
v_call: TRBV25-1
cdr3_length: 16
d_call: -
clone_size: -

cdr3_nt: TGTGCCAGCAGCGTGAGCTGGCGGGCCCCCCACGAGCAGTACTTC
cdr3_aa: CASSVSWRAPHEQYF
j_call: TRBJ2-7
v_call: TRBV9
cdr3_length: 15
d_call: -
clone_size: -

cdr3_nt: TGTGCCAGCAGCCGCCACTGGGATTTTAACTATGGCTACACCTTC
cdr3_aa: CASSRHWDFNYGYTF
j_call: TRBJ1-2
v_call: TRBV4-2
cdr3_length: 15
d_call: -
clone_size: -

cdr3_nt: TGTGCCAGCAGGACAGGACCCTACTCCTACGAGCAGTACTTC
cdr3_aa: CASRTGPYSYEQYF
j_call: TRBJ2-7
v_call: TRBV27
cdr3_length: 14
d_call: -
clone_size: -

cdr3_nt: TGCGCCAGCAGCGCCTTTCTAGCGGGAGGGCCCGGCGGGGAGCTGTTTTTT
cdr3_aa: CASSAFLAGGPGGELFF
j_call: TRBJ2-2
v_call: TRBV5-1
cdr3_length: 17
d_call: TRBD2
clone_size: -

cdr3_nt: TGTGCCAGCAGCCAAGATCAGGCTAGCGGGAGCAACGAGCAGTACTTC
cdr3_aa: CASSQDQASGSNEQYF
j_call: TRBJ2-7
v_call: TRBV4-2
cdr3_length: 16
d_call: TRBD2
clone_size: once

cdr3_nt: TGCGCCAGCAGCCAAGTGACAGGGAAACCTCCCTTTGAAAAACTGTTTTTT
cdr3_aa: CASSQVTGKPPFEKLFF
j_call: TRBJ1-4
v_call: TRBV4-1
cdr3_length: 17
d_call: TRBD1
clone_size: -

cdr3_nt: TGCGCCAGCAGCTTGCAACGTAGCACAGATACGCAGTATTTT
cdr3_aa: CASSLQRSTDTQYF
j_call: TRBJ2-3
v_call: TRBV5-1
cdr3_length: 14
d_call: -
clone_size: -

cdr3_nt: TGCGCCAGCAGCTTGGAGTCGGGGCAGCAGTGGGAAAAACTGTTTTTT
cdr3_aa: CASSLESGQQWEKLFF
j_call: TRBJ1-4
v_call: TRBV5-1
cdr3_length: 16
d_call: -
clone_size: -

cdr3_nt: TGTGCCAGCAGCGGGGGACAGGGGGCCTACAATGAGCAGTTCTTC
cdr3_aa: CASSGGQGAYNEQFF
j_call: TRBJ2-1
v_call: TRBV5-4
cdr3_length: 15
d_call: TRBD1
clone_size: -

cdr3_nt: TGCAGTGCATTTCTACAGTATGGCTACACCTTC
cdr3_aa: CSAFLQYGYTF
j_call: TRBJ1-2
v_call: TRBV20-1
cdr3_length: 11
d_call: -
clone_size: -

cdr3_nt: TGTGTCGGGCGGGGGCTCGAGCAGTACTTC
cdr3_aa: CVGRGLEQYF
j_call: TRBJ2-7
v_call: TRBV28
cdr3_length: 10
d_call: -
clone_size: once

cdr3_nt: TGCGCCAGCAGCCAAGGTCCCTCGTTGGGCGAGCAGTACTTC
cdr3_aa: CASSQGPSLGEQYF
j_call: TRBJ2-7
v_call: TRBV4-1
cdr3_length: 14
d_call: -
clone_size: many

cdr3_nt: TGTGCCAGCAGCGTCGGAGGTAGCACAGATACGCAGTATTTT
cdr3_aa: CASSVGGSTDTQYF
j_call: TRBJ2-3
v_call: TRBV9
cdr3_length: 14
d_call: -
clone_size: few

cdr3_nt: TGTGCCAGTAGTTTGTTTGGGCAGCTCACAGATACGCAGTATTTT
cdr3_aa: CASSLFGQLTDTQYF
j_call: TRBJ2-3
v_call: TRBV19
cdr3_length: 15
d_call: -
clone_size: -

cdr3_nt: TGCAGCGTTGACTGGCGGGAGGGCCGGGACGAGCAGTACTTC
cdr3_aa: CSVDWREGRDEQYF
j_call: TRBJ2-7
v_call: TRBV29-1
cdr3_length: 14
d_call: TRBD2
clone_size: -

cdr3_nt: TGTGCCAGCAGCTTGGGCTCCTCTTTTCAAACTAATGAAAAACTGTTTTTT
cdr3_aa: CASSLGSSFQTNEKLFF
j_call: TRBJ1-4
v_call: TRBV11-2
cdr3_length: 17
d_call: -
clone_size: -

cdr3_nt: TGCGCCAGCAGCCACCAGACATGGCAGGGTGTCGATGGCTACACCTTC
cdr3_aa: CASSHQTWQGVDGYTF
j_call: TRBJ1-2
v_call: TRBV4-1
cdr3_length: 16
d_call: -
clone_size: -

cdr3_nt: TGTGCCAGCAGTCAAACTGAGGCAGGGATAGCTTTCTTT
cdr3_aa: CASSQTEAGIAFF
j_call: TRBJ1-1
v_call: TRBV4-2
cdr3_length: 13
d_call: -
clone_size: -

cdr3_nt: TGCGCCAGCAGCCAAGAGGTGGCCAGGGGGGGCTACAATGAGCAGTTCTTC
cdr3_aa: CASSQEVARGGYNEQFF
j_call: TRBJ2-1
v_call: TRBV4-1
cdr3_length: 17
d_call: -
clone_size: -